The 5 T cell receptor beta chains below come from one sample, sequenced in a study of cytotoxic CD8 clonotypes in ibrutinib-treated CLL. Clones were read by immunoSEQ multiplex PCR, and TCRdb kept only the in-frame ones, dropping some. Among 110,000 to 150,000 clones listed, approximately 80% were seen once. The specimen was PBMCs, collected after 24 months of ibrutinib treatment. These TCRs come from a human donor with chronic lymphocytic leukemia.

This clone was detected once. Written as DNA, the CDR3 is TGTGCCAGCAGTTACAGACCAGAGCAGTACTTC. Protein: CASSYRPEQYF. The chain is built from TRBV2 and TRBJ2-7; D remains ambiguous. Germline CDR1 reads SNHLY; CDR2 reads FYNNEI. Trimming took 5 bases from V and 7 from J, leaving 9 bases between them. The CDR3 consists of 11 residues.

This sequence joins TRBV7-9 and TRBJ1-4; D unclear. The CDR3 is made up of 13 amino acids. Germline CDR1 reads SEHNR; CDR2 reads FQNEAQ (reference sequence). V shed 5 bases and J shed 4 bases, with 8 bases lying between them. The CDR3 protein is CASSRPSNEKLFF. Written as DNA, the CDR3 is TGTGCCAGCAGCCGCCCGAGTAATGAAAAACTGTTTTTT.

V is TRBV5-6 and J is TRBJ1-2, with no clear D. Germline-derived CDR1 and CDR2 are SGHDT and YYEEEE. Trimming left V 1 base short and J 1 base short, with 8 bases between. The CDR3 has 14 amino acids. This chain's CDR3 is CASSLWWDNYGYTF. CDR3 nucleotides: TGTGCCAGCAGCTTGTGGTGGGATAACTATGGCTACACCTTC.

The V gene is TRBV5-6, the J gene TRBJ2-3; 7 bases are a match to TRBD2. Germline CDR1 is SGHDT and CDR2 is YYEEEE. Trimming at V came to 1 base and at J to 0 bases, leaving 11 bases not matched to a gene. The CDR3 loop spans 18 amino acids. Here the CDR3 DNA reads TGTGCCAGCAGCTTGCTGGGTTCTAGCGGCTTTAGCACAGATACGCAGTATTTT. Translated, it gives CASSLLGSSGFSTDTQYF.

The rearrangement joins TRBV21-1 to TRBJ2-3; the table calls TRBD1, which could not be checked here. TRBV21-1 represents a pseudogene. The CDR3 has 16 amino acids. CDR3 amino acids: CASAPLQGAVGDAQYF. Here the CDR3 DNA reads TGTGCCAGCGCACCCCTACAGGGGGCCGTTGGAGATGCGCAGTATTTT.